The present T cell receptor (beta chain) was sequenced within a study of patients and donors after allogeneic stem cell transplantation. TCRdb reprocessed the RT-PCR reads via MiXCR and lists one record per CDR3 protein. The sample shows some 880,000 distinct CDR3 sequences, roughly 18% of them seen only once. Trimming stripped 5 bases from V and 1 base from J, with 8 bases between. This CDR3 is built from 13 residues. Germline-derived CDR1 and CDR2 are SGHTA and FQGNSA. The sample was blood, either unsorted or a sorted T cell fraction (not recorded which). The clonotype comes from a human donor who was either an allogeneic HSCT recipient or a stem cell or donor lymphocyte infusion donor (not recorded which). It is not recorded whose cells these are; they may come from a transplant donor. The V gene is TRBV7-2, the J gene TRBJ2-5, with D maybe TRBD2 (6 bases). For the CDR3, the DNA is TGTGCCAGCAGCGCGGGAATCCAAGAGACCCAGTACTTC. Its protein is CASSAGIQETQYF.